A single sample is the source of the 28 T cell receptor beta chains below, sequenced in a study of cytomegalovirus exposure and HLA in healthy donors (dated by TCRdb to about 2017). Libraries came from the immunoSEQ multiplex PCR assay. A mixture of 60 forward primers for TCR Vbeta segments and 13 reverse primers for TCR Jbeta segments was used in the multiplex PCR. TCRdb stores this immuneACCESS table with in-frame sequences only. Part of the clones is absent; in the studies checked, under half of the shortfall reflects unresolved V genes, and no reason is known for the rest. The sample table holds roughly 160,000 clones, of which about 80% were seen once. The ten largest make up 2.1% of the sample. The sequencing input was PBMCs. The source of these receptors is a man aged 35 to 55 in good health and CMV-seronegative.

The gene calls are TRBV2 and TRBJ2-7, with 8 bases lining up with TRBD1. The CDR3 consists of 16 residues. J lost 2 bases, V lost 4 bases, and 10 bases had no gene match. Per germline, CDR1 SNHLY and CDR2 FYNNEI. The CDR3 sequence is CASSVRASTGAYEQYF. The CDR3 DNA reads TGTGCCAGCAGTGTTCGGGCCTCGACAGGGGCCTACGAGCAGTACTTC.

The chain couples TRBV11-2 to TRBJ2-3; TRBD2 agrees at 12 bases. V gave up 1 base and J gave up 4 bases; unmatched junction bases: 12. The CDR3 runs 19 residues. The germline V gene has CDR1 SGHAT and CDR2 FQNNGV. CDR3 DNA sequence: TGTGCCAGCAGCTTAGCGGGGAGATCTAGCGGGAGGGTCGCAGATACGCAGTATTTT. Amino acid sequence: CASSLAGRSSGRVADTQYF.

In DNA form, the CDR3 reads TGTGCCAGCACCCTGGGACTAGCGGGACACGAGCAGTACTTC. The encoded protein is CASTLGLAGHEQYF. The V call is TRBV28, the J call TRBJ2-7, with TRBD2 identical over 13 bases. Germline V gene data show CDR1 as MDHEN and CDR2 as SYDVKM. The CDR3 is made up of 14 amino acids. V was pared by 7 bases and J by 5 bases, with 5 bases of the junction left unmatched.

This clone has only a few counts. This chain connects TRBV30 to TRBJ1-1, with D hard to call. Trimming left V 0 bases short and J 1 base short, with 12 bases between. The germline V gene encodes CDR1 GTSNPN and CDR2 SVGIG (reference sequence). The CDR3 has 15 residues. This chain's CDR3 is CAWSVLRFGNTEAFF. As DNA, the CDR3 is TGTGCCTGGAGTGTACTGCGCTTTGGGAACACTGAAGCTTTCTTT.

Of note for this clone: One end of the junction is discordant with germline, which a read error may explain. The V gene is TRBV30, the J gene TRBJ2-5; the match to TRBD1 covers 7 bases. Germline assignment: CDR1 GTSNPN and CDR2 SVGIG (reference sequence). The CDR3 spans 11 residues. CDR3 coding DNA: TGTGCCTGGAGTGACCGGGACAGCCTGAACTTC. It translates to CAWSDRDSLNF. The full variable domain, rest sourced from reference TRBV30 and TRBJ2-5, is SQTIHQWPATLVQPVGSPLSLECTVEGTSNPNLYWYRQAAGRGLQLLFYSVGIGQISSEVPQNLSASRPQDRQFILSSKKLLLSDSGFYLCAWSDRDSLNFGPGTRLLVL.

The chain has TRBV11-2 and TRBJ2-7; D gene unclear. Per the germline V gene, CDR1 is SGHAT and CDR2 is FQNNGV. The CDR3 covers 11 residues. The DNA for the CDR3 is TGTGCCAGCAGCTTAGCCGGAGATTATGCAGTG. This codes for CASSLAGDYAV.

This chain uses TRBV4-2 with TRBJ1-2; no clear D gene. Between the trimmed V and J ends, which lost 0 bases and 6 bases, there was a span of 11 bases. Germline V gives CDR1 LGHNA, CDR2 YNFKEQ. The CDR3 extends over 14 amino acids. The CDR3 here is CASSQEPGLDGYTF. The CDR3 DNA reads TGTGCCAGCAGCCAAGAACCGGGTTTGGATGGCTACACCTTC.

CDR3 DNA sequence: TGTGCCAGCAGAACCGGACAGGAATGGTGGCAGTACTTC. Protein sequence: CASRTGQEWWQYF. J is TRBJ2-7 and V is TRBV6-5; TRBD1 aligns across 7 bases. Trimming at V came to 6 bases and at J to 9 bases, leaving 11 bases not matched to a gene. Germline lookup yields CDR1 MNHEY and CDR2 SVGAGI. The CDR3 loop spans 13 amino acids.

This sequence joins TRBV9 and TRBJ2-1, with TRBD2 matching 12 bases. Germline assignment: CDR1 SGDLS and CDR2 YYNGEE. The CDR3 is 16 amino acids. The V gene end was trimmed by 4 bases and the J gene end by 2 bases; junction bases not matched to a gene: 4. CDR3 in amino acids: CASSPRTSGTYNEQFF. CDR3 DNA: TGTGCCAGCAGCCCACGGACTAGCGGGACCTACAATGAGCAGTTCTTC.

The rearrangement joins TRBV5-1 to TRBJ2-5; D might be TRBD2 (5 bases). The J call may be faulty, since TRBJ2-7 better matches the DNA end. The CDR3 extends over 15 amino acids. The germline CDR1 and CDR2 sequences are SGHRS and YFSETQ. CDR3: CASSLGLEARYEQYF. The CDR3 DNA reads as TGCGCCAGCAGCTTGGGGCTGGAGGCGCGCTACGAGCAGTACTTC.

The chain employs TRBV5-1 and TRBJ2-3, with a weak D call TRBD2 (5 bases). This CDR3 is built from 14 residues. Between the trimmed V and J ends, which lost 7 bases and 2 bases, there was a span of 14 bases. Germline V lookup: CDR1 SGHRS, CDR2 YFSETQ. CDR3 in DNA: TGCGCCAGCGTGGACTCCCCGAACACAGATACGCAGTATTTT. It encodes CASVDSPNTDTQYF. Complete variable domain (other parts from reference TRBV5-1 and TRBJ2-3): KAGVTQTPRYLIKTRGQQVTLSCSPISGHRSVSWYQQTPGQGLQFLFEYFSETQRNKGNFPGRFSGRQFSNSRSEMNVSTLELGDSALYLCASVDSPNTDTQYFGPGTRLTVL.

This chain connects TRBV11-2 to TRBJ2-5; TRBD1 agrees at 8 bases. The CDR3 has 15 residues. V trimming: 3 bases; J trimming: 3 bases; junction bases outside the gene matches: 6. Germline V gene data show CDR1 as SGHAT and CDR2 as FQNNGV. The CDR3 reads CASSFGQGVEETQYF. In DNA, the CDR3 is TGTGCCAGCAGCTTCGGACAGGGAGTGGAAGAGACCCAGTACTTC.

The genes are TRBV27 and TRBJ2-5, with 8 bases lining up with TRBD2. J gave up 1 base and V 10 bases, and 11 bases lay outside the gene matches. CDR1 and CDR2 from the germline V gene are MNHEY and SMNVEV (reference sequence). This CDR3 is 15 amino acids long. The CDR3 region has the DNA TGTGCCACTTCCTCCCTGAGCGGGAGCCAAGAGACCCAGTACTTC. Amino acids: CATSSLSGSQETQYF.

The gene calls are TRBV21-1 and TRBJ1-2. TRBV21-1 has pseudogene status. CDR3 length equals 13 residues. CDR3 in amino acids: CASSSRGNYGYTF. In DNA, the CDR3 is TGTGCCAGCAGCTCCCGAGGGAACTATGGCTACACCTTC.

For the CDR3, the DNA is TGTGCCACCTGGACTAGCGGACTCGAGCAGTACTTC. Its protein is CATWTSGLEQYF. This chain connects TRBV6-5 to TRBJ2-5; TRBD2 aligns across 10 bases. The DNA end is a closer match to TRBJ2-7, so the J assignment may be wrong. Germline values: CDR1 MNHEY, CDR2 SVGAGI. CDR3 length: 12 residues.

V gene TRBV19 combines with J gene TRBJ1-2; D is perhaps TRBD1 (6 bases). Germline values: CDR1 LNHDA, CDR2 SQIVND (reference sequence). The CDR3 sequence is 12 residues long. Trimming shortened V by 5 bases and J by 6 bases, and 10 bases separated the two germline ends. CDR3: CASSWKGDGYTF. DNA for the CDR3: TGTGCCAGTAGTTGGAAGGGGGATGGCTACACCTTC.

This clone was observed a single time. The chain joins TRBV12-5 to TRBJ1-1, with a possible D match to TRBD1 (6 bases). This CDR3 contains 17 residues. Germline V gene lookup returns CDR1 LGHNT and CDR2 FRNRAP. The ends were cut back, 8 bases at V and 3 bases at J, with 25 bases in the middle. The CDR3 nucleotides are TGTGCTAGTAGTATGACACAGGGTTATGAGGTGGACACTGAAGCTTTCTTT. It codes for CASSMTQGYEVDTEAFF.

In DNA form, the CDR3 reads TGTGCCAGCAGTTCCCGGGACAGGGGTCGGGTTGCCAAAAACATTCAGTACTTC. It codes for CASSSRDRGRVAKNIQYF. This chain links TRBV28 with TRBJ2-4, with TRBD1 identical over 10 bases. The germline CDR1 and CDR2 sequences are MDHEN and SYDVKM. The CDR3 spans 18 residues. The V gene end was trimmed by 4 bases and the J gene end by 1 base; junction bases not matched to a gene: 10. The full variable domain, its missing parts supplied by reference TRBV28 and TRBJ2-4, is DVKVTQSSRYLVKRTGEKVFLECVQDMDHENMFWYRQDPGLGLRLIYFSYDVKMKEKGDIPEGYSVSREKKERFSLILESASTNQTSMYLCASSSRDRGRVAKNIQYFGAGTRLSVL.

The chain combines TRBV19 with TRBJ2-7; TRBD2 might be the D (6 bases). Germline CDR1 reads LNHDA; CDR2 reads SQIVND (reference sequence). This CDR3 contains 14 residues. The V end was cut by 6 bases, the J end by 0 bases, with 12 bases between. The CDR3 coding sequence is TGTGCCAGTAGACCCGGGGACTTCTCCTACGAGCAGTACTTC. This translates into CASRPGDFSYEQYF.

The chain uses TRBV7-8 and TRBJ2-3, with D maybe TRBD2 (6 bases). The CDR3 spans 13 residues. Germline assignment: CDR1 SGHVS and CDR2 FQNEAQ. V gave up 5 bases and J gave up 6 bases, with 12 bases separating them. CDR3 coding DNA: TGTGCCAGCAGCGCAGCGGGCATGGATACGCAGTATTTT. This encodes CASSAAGMDTQYF.

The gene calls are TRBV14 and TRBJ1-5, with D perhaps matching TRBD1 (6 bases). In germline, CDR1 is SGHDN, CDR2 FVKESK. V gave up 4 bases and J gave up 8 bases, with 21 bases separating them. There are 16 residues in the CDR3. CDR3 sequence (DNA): TGTGCCAGCAGCCCCAAGGACAGCCCCGATAGGGAGCCCCAGCATTTT. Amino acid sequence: CASSPKDSPDREPQHF.

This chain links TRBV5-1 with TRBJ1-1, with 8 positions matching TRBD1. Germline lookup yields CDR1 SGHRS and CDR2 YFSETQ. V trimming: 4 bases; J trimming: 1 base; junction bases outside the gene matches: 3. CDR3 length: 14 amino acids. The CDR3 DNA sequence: TGCGCCAGCAGCGTTACAGGGGGGAACACTGAAGCTTTCTTT. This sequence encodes CASSVTGGNTEAFF.

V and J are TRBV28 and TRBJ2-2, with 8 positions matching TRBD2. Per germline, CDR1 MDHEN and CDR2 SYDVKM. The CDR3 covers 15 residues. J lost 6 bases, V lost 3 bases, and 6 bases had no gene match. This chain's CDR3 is CASSFSGIDAGELFF. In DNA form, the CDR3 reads TGTGCCAGCAGTTTTAGCGGGATCGACGCCGGGGAGCTGTTTTTT.

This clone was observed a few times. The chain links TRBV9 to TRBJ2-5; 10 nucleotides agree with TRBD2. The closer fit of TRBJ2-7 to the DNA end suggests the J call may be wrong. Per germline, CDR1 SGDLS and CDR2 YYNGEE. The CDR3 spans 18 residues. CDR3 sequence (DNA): TGTGCCAGCAGCGTAGGGAAGCGGGAGGGCCCTTTCTCCTACGAGCAGTACTTC. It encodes CASSVGKREGPFSYEQYF.

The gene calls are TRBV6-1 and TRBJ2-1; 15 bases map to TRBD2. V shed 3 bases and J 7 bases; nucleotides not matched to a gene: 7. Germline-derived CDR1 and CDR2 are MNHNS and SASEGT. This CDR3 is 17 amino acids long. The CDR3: CASSDRWTSGRENEQFF. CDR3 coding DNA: TGTGCCAGCAGTGATCGTTGGACTAGCGGGAGGGAAAATGAGCAGTTCTTC.

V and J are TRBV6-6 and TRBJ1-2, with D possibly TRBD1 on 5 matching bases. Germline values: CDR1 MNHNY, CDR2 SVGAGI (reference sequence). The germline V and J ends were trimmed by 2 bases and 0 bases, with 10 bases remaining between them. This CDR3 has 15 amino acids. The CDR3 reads CASSYVKTANYGYTF. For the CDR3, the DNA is TGTGCCAGCAGTTACGTGAAGACAGCTAACTATGGCTACACCTTC.

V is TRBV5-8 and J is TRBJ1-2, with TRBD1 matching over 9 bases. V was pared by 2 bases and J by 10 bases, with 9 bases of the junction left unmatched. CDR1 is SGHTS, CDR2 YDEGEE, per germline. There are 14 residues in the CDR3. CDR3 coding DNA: TGTGCCAGCAGCTTCCCCGACAGGGGGTCGGTCTACACCTTC. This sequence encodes CASSFPDRGSVYTF.

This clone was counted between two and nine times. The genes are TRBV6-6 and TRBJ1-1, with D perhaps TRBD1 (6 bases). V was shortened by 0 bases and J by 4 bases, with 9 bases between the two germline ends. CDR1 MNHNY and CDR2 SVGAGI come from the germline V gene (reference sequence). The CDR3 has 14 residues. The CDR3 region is CASSYSGGGTEAFF. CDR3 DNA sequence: TGTGCCAGCAGTTACTCAGGGGGTGGCACTGAAGCTTTCTTT.